This T cell receptor (beta chain) was captured in a study of blood T cell repertoires in COVID-19. Across the whole study: Specimens from acute and convalescent COVID-19 originated in the United States, Italy and Spain. The cDNA or gDNA used as material had been derived from T cells, B-cell-depleted T cells, or PBMCs.

Original analysis: Estimation of nucleated cell counts was performed using reference gene primer amplification. Clones were sequenced by immunoSEQ multiplex PCR, and TCRdb holds only the in-frame ones, with some missing. D and trimming were read from the DNA, whereas the V and J calls and clone size are those reported in that table. This table has over 250,000 clones, approximately 90% appearing once. A Seattle source enrolled patients during active infection and followed them longitudinally. This CDR3 comprises 12 residues. Trimming took 8 bases from V and 2 from J; bases not matched to a gene: 2. The V gene's germline CDR1 is MNHEY and CDR2 SMNVEV (reference sequence).

The chain uses TRBV27 and TRBJ2-7; 8 bases match TRBD1. The source material was peripheral blood. The origin of this receptor is a woman in her twenties or thirties with COVID-19, enrolled during active disease. The CDR3 loop reads CASSGGPYEQYF. CDR3 bases: TGTGCCAGCTCAGGGGGCCCCTACGAGCAGTACTTC.